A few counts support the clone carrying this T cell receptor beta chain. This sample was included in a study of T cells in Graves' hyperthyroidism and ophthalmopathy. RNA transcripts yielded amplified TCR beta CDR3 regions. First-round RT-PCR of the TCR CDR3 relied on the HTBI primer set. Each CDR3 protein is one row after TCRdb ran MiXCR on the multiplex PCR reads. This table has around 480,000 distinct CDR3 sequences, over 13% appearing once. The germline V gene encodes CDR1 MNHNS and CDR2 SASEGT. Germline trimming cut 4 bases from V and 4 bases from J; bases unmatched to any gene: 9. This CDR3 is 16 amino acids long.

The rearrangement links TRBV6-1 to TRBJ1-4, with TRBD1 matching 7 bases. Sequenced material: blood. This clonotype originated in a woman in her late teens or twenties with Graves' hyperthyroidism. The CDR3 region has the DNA TGTGCCAGCAGTGTCCATTTGGGACAGAATAATGAAAAACTGTTTTTT. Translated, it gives CASSVHLGQNNEKLFF.